The clone carrying this TCR beta chain was detected a few times. V shed 4 bases and J shed 0 bases, with 14 bases lying between them. The CDR3 totals 17 residues. From germline, CDR1 is SGHRS and CDR2 YFSETQ. Under the authors' procedure: Researchers report that nucleated cell counts were estimated from reference gene primer amplification. Produced via immunoSEQ multiplex PCR; TCRdb's table is partial and in-frame only. Clone size and the V and J calls come from that table; the DNA yielded D and trimming. The profile covers 95,000 to 110,000 clones, with about 80% appearing a single time and more than 4% taken by the ten largest. The record originates from a study of blood T cell repertoires in COVID-19. Study-wide context: Researchers got acute and convalescent COVID-19 samples from the United States, Italy and Spain. PBMCs, B-cell-depleted T cells, or T cells were the source of the cDNA or gDNA that made up the material.

The chain is built from TRBV5-1 and TRBJ1-6; D remains unclear. Sample: peripheral blood. This sequence originates from a man between 65 and 85 years old with acute or convalescent COVID-19. CDR3 amino acids: CASSVDGGFSYNSPLHF. CDR3 nucleotides: TGCGCCAGCAGCGTGGACGGAGGCTTCTCCTATAATTCACCCCTCCACTTT.